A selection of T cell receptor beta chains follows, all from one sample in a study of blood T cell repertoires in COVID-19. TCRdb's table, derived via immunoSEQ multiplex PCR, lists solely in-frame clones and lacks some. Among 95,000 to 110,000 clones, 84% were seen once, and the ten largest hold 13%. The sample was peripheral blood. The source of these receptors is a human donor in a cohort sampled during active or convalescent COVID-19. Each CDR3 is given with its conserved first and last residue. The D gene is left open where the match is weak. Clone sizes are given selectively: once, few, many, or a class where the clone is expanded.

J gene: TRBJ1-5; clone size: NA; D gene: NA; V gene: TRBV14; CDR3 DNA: TGTGCCAGCAGCCGCCAGGGGATCGATAGCAATCAGCCCCAGCATTTT; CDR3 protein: CASSRQGIDSNQPQHF
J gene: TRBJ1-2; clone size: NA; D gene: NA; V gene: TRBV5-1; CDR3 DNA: TGCGCCAGCAGCTTGACGGGTGCAGGGAACTATGGCTACACCTTC; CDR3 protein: CASSLTGAGNYGYTF
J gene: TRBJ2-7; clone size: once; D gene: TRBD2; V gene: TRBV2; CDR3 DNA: TGTGCCAGCAGACTGAGGGGCGGGGGGTCTTGGTTCGAGCAGTACTTC; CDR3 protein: CASRLRGGGSWFEQYF
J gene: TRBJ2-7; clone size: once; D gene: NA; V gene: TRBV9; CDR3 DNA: TGTGCCAGCAGCGTAACCCCGGACAGATCCTACGAGCAGTACTTC; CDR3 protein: CASSVTPDRSYEQYF
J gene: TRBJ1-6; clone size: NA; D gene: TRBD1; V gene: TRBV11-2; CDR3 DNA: TGTGCCAGCAGCTCCGGGACAGGCGATTCACCCCTCCACTTT; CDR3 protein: CASSSGTGDSPLHF
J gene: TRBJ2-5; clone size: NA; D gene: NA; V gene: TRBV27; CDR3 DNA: TGTGCCAGCAGTTCGGTGGGGCGGGAGACCCAGTACTTC; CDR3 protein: CASSSVGRETQYF
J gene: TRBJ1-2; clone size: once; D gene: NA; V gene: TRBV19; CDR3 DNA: TGTGCCAGTAGTACGGCTTGGCAGGGCGGTAACTATGGCTACACCTTC; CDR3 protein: CASSTAWQGGNYGYTF
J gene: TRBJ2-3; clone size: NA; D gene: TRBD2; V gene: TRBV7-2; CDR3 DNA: TGTGCCAGCAGCTTAACGCGGGGGGAGTCAGATACGCAGTATTTT; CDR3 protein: CASSLTRGESDTQYF
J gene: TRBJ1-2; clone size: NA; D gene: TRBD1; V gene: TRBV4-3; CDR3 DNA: TGCGCCAGCAGCCTCGGGACAGGGGGCCGGGGCTACACCTTC; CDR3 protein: CASSLGTGGRGYTF
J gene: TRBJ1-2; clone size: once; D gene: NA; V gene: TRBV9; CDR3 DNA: TGTGCCAGCAGCGTACCCAGCTATGGCTACACCTTC; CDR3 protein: CASSVPSYGYTF
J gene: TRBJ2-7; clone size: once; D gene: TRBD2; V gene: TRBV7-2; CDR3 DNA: TGTGCCAGCAGCTTAGGGTCTAGCGGGGCCTACGAGCAGTACTTC; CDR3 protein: CASSLGSSGAYEQYF
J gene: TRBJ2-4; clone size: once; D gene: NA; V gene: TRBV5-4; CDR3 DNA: TGTGCCAGCAGCCCGTGGGGGGATGGGGAAAACATTCAGTACTTC; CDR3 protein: CASSPWGDGENIQYF
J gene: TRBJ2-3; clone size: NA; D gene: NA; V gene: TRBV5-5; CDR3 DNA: TGTGCCAGCAGCTTGCCACAGGTTAGAGATACGCAGTATTTT; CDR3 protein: CASSLPQVRDTQYF
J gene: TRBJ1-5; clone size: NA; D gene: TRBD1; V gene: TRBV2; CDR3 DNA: TGTGCCAGCAGTGAAGCTAGGACAGGTCATCAGCCCCAGCATTTT; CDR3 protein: CASSEARTGHQPQHF
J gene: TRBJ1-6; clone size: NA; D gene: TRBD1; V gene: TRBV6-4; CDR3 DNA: TGTGCCAGCAGAGAGGACAGGGCCGATAATTCACCCCTCCACTTT; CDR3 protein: CASREDRADNSPLHF
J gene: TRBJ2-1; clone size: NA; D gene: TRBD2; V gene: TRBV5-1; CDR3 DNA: TGCGCCAGCAGCCCGTACCCCCTAGCGGGGGGATACAATGAGCAGTTCTTC; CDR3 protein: CASSPYPLAGGYNEQFF
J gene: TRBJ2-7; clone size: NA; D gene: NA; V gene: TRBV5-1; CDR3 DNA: TGCGCCAGCACAACAGACACCTACGAGCAGTACTTC; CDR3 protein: CASTTDTYEQYF
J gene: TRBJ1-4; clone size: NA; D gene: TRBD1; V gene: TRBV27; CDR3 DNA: TGTGCCAGCAGTTTAGTGACAGGGGACGAAAAACTGTTTTTT; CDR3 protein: CASSLVTGDEKLFF
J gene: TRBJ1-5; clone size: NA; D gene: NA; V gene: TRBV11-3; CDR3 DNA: TGTGCCAGCAGCCCTACAGGGAACCAGCCCCAGCATTTT; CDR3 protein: CASSPTGNQPQHF
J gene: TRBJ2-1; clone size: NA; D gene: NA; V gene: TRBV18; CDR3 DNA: TGTGCCAGCTCACCACAAGCGAGCGGGCCCGTCTATTACAATGAGCAGTTCTTC; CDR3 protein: CASSPQASGPVYYNEQFF
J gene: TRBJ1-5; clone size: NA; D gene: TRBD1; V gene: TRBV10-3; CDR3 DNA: TGTGCCACCGACCAGGGACAGGGGGTTCAGCCCCAGCATTTT; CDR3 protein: CATDQGQGVQPQHF
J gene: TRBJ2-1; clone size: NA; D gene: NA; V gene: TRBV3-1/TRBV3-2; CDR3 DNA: TGTGCCAGCACCCGGACCGCGGGTGAGCAGTTCTTC; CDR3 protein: CASTRTAGEQFF
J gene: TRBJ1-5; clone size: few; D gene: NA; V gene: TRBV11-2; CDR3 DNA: TGTGCCAGCAGCCTTCCCAGCAATCAGCCCCAGCATTTT; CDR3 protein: CASSLPSNQPQHF
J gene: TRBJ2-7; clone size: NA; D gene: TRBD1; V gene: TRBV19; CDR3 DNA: TGTGCCAGTAGCCACCCCCGACAGGGTTTCTACGAGCAGTACTTC; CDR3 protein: CASSHPRQGFYEQYF
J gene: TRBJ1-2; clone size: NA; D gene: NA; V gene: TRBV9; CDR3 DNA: TGTGCCAGCAGCGTAGCCCCCCTCGGGTATGGCTACACCTTC; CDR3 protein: CASSVAPLGYGYTF
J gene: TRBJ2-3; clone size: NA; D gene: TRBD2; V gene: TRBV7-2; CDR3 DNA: TGTGCCAGCAGCCAACGCCGAAGCGGGGGGGACGTGGATACGCAGTATTTT; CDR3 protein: CASSQRRSGGDVDTQYF
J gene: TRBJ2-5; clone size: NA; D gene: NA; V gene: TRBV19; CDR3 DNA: TGTGCCAGTAGTTTCAATTCGGGGACCCAGTACTTC; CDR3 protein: CASSFNSGTQYF
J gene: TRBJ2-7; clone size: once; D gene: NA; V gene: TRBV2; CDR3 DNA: TGTGCCAGCAGTAGCCAAGGGGTAGGGCAGTACTTC; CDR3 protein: CASSSQGVGQYF
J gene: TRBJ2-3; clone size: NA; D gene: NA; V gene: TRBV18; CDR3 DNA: TGTGCCAGCTCACCATCGGCGGGGGCATTCACAGATACGCAGTATTTT; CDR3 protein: CASSPSAGAFTDTQYF
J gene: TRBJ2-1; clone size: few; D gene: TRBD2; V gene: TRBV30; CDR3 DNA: TGTGCCTGGAGTGTACCACTAGCGGGGGGGCGGTCATACAATGAGCAGTTCTTC; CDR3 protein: CAWSVPLAGGRSYNEQFF
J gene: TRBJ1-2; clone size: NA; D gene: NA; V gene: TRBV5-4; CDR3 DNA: TGTGCCAGCAGGTCCTGGACGGGAGCCTATGGCTACACCTTC; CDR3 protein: CASRSWTGAYGYTF
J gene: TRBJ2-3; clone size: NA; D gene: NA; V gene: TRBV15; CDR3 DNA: TGTGCCACCAGTGGGGGGGGGCCTACAGATACGCAGTATTTT; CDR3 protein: CATSGGGPTDTQYF
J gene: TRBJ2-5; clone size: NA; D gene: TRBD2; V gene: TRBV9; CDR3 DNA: TGTGCCAGCAGCGTAGGATCTAGCGGGGGAGCAGAGACCCAGTACTTC; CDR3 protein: CASSVGSSGGAETQYF
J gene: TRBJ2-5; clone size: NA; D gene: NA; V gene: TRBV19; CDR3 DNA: TGTGCCAGTAGTATGGGGGGGCGCGGGTTTTGGGGAGCGGGCCAAGAGACCCAGTACTTC; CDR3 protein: CASSMGGRGFWGAGQETQYF
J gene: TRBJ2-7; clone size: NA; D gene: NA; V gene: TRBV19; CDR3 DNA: TGTGCCAGTAGTATAGACTCCAGGTTTCCCGCATACGAGCAGTACTTC; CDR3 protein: CASSIDSRFPAYEQYF
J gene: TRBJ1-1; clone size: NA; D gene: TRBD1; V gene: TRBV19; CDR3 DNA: TGTGCCAGTAGGCCAAGACAGGGGAACACTGAAGCTTTCTTT; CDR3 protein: CASRPRQGNTEAFF
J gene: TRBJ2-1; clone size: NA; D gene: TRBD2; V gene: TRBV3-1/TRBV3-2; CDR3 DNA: TGTGCCAGCAGCCTCGTGGCGGGGGGATACTACAATGAGCAGTTCTTC; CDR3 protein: CASSLVAGGYYNEQFF
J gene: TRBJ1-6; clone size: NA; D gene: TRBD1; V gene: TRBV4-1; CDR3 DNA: TGCGCCAGCAGCCAAAGTTGGACAGGGGGCTCACCCCTCCACTTT; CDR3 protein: CASSQSWTGGSPLHF
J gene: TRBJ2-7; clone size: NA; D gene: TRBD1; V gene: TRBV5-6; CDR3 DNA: TGTGCCAGCAGCGCTTCGGGACAGTTCTACGAGCAGTACTTC; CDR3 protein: CASSASGQFYEQYF
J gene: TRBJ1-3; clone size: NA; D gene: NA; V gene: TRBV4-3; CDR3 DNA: TGCGCCAGCAGCCAAGACGTGGGGGCCAGCTCTGGAAACACCATATATTTT; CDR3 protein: CASSQDVGASSGNTIYF
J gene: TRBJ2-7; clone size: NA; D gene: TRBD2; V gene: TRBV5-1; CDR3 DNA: TGCGCCAGCAGCTTGGTTAGCGGGGCCTCCTACGAGCAGTACTTC; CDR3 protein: CASSLVSGASYEQYF
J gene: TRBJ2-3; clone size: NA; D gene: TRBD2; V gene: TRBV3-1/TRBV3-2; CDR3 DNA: TGTGCCAGCAGTCGATCTAGCGGGGGTATCCCGCAGTATTTT; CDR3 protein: CASSRSSGGIPQYF
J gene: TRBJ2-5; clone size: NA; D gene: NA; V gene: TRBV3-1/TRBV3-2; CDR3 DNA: TGTGCCAGCAGCCAAGTCCCCAGCGGAGAGACCCAGTACTTC; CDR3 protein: CASSQVPSGETQYF
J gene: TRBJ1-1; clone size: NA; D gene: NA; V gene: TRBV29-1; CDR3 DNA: TGCAGCGTCGACCCGGGGGAGGGCACTGAAGCTTTCTTT; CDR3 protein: CSVDPGEGTEAFF
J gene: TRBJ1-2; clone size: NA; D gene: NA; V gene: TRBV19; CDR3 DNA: TGTGCCAGTAGTGAGGAGCGACAGTCGGCTGGCTACACCTTC; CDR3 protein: CASSEERQSAGYTF
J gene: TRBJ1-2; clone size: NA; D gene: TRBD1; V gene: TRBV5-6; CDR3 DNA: TGTGCCAGCAGCACCCTGACAGGGGACTTAAGTCCGGGAGGCTACACCTTC; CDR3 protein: CASSTLTGDLSPGGYTF
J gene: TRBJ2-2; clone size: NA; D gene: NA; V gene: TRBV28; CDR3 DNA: TGTGCCAGCAGTTTACCCGGGACGAACACCGGGGAGCTGTTTTTT; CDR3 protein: CASSLPGTNTGELFF
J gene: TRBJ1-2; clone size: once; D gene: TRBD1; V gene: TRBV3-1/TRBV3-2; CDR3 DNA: TGTGCCAGCAGCCAAGTAACAGGGGTAGGCTACACCTTC; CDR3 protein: CASSQVTGVGYTF
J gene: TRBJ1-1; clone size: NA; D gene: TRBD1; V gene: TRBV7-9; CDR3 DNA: TGTGCCAGCAGCAAAACGACAGGGGTTATCGCTGAAGCTTTCTTT; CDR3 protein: CASSKTTGVIAEAFF